The clone carrying this T cell receptor (beta chain) is medium-sized within its sample. The target antigen is unknown. These data are taken from a study of liver allograft versus peripheral blood T cells. For the study at large: T cell receptor repertoires in transplanted livers were compared with those in recipients' peripheral blood. Study-wide results and limits: Reported data describe T cell receptor repertoires within liver allografts as differing from those in peripheral blood.

Via MiXCR, TCRdb re-called the reads, giving one row per CDR3 protein. The sample has about 2,600 distinct CDR3 sequences, about 20% seen once. V gave up 0 bases and J gave up 5 bases; unmatched junction bases: 11. From germline, CDR1 is DFQATT and CDR2 SNEGSKA (reference sequence). The CDR3 loop spans 16 amino acids. The chain combines TRBV20-1 with TRBJ2-7, with 9 positions matching TRBD1. The sequence derives from a human patient who had a liver transplant. Some of these T cells may belong to the graft donor. This CDR3 reads CSARDLDRGSQHEQYF. The CDR3 DNA sequence: TGCAGTGCTAGAGATCTTGACAGGGGGTCTCAGCACGAGCAGTACTTC.